The TCR beta chain described here comes from a study of immune evolution from preneoplasia to lung adenocarcinoma. Study observations and caveats: T cell clonality was higher in KRAS-mutant than EGFR-mutant or wild-type nodules. Normal lung had highest clonality; later lesions appeared denser, more diverse.

This clone was detected once. Its antigen remains unidentified. The germline CDR1 and CDR2 sequences are SGHNT and YENEEA. V lost 5 bases and J lost 1, with 5 bases in between. The CDR3 covers 13 residues. Some clones are missing from TCRdb's copy, which holds only in-frame ones; the method was immunoSEQ multiplex PCR. The sample shows around 16,000 clones, 65% to 90% of them seen only once. Patients had resection in Japan or China between about 2013 and 2017. The source material was FFPE invasive lung adenocarcinoma tissue. This chain joins TRBV11-3 and TRBJ2-2; D uncertain. The TCR originated in a person aged 70 to 85 with invasive lung adenocarcinoma. CDR3 residues: CASSPRNTGELFF. CDR3 sequence (DNA): TGTGCCAGCAGCCCGCGGAACACCGGGGAGCTGTTTTTT.